Each of the 22 T cell receptor beta chains below was sequenced from the same sample in a study of cytotoxic CD8 clonotypes in ibrutinib-treated CLL. Here immunoSEQ multiplex PCR was the method, and the copy in TCRdb shows in-frame clones only, minus some. The sample lists roughly 70,000 clones, around 81% seen once, with roughly 7.5% in the top ten. The source material was PBMCs, sampled at disease progression, from a patient treated with ibrutinib. These receptors all stem from a human donor with chronic lymphocytic leukemia.

This clone appeared a single time. The genes are TRBV30 and TRBJ1-1; D ambiguous. V dropped 0 bases and J dropped 7 bases, with 3 bases sitting between them. Germline CDR1 reads GTSNPN; CDR2 reads SVGIG (reference sequence). This CDR3 is 10 amino acids long. CDR3 residues: CAWSVVEAFF. The CDR3, as DNA: TGTGCCTGGAGTGTGGTTGAAGCTTTCTTT.

This chain links TRBV11-3 with TRBJ2-2; 9 bases are shared with TRBD2. This CDR3 is 16 amino acids long. Germline V gene data show CDR1 as SGHNT and CDR2 as YENEEA. V trimming: 5 bases; J trimming: 2 bases; junction bases outside the gene matches: 6. CDR3 DNA: TGTGCCAGCAGCCCGCGGGGGGGCCCTAACACCGGGGAGCTGTTTTTT. This translates into CASSPRGGPNTGELFF.

The chain carries TRBV29-1 and TRBJ1-4, with a possible D match to TRBD1 (5 bases). CDR3 size: 13 residues. Trimming took off 7 bases at V and 7 bases at J, with 16 bases between the two ends. CDR1 and CDR2 (germline): SQVTM, ANQGSEA. The CDR3 loop reads CSAAGTVGEKLFF. The CDR3 nucleotides are TGCAGCGCCGCCGGGACGGTGGGTGAAAAACTGTTTTTT.

V gene TRBV10-3 combines with J gene TRBJ1-6; D perhaps matches TRBD1 (5 bases). The V end lost 8 bases, the J end lost 7 bases, and 9 bases lay between the germline ends. The CDR3 totals 12 residues. Germline assignment: CDR1 ENHRY and CDR2 SYGVKD. The CDR3 sequence: CAIGQGNSPLHF. The DNA of the CDR3 is TGTGCCATCGGGCAGGGAAATTCACCCCTCCACTTT.

The J gene is TRBJ2-7, the V gene TRBV7-3; D not certain. The CDR3 is made up of 13 amino acids. The V gene lost 1 base and the J gene lost 4 bases, with 8 bases spanning the gap. From germline, CDR1 is SGHTA and CDR2 FQGTGA. The CDR3 nucleotides read TGTGCCAGCAGCTTAAATTGGGGATACGAGCAGTACTTC. Its translation: CASSLNWGYEQYF.

The chain links TRBV4-1 to TRBJ1-1, with D tentatively TRBD1 (5 bases). Germline CDR1 reads MGHRA; CDR2 reads YSYEKL. Trimming shortened V by 1 base and J by 3 bases, and 9 bases separated the two germline ends. CDR3 size: 14 residues. The chain's CDR3 is CASSQVVGDTEAFF. CDR3 coding DNA: TGCGCCAGCAGCCAAGTTGTAGGGGACACTGAAGCTTTCTTT.

This sequence joins TRBV30 and TRBJ2-1; D is possibly TRBD1 (6 bases). V dropped 0 bases and J dropped 0 bases, with 15 bases sitting between them. The germline V gene encodes CDR1 GTSNPN and CDR2 SVGIG (reference sequence). The CDR3 covers 17 residues. The CDR3 sequence is CAWSVGLGASSYNEQFF. CDR3 coding DNA: TGTGCCTGGAGTGTTGGATTGGGGGCAAGCTCCTACAATGAGCAGTTCTTC.

V usage is TRBV14 and J usage is TRBJ2-1, with D possibly matching TRBD1 (6 bases). V lost 4 bases, J lost 7 bases, and 11 bases lay in between. This CDR3 has 13 amino acids. Germline CDR1 is SGHDN and CDR2 is FVKESK. CDR3 nucleotide sequence: TGTGCCAGCAGCCCCACAGGGTATAATGAGCAGTTCTTC. It encodes CASSPTGYNEQFF.

V gene TRBV19 combines with J gene TRBJ2-5, with D perhaps being TRBD1 or TRBD2 (5 bases each). CDR3 length: 15 residues. Trimming left V 3 bases short and J 5 bases short, with 16 bases between. Looked up from germline, CDR1 is LNHDA and CDR2 is SQIVND (reference sequence). CDR3 region: CASSIRDEGFETQYF. CDR3 coding DNA: TGTGCCAGTAGTATCCGGGACGAGGGTTTCGAGACCCAGTACTTC.

This clone appeared a single time. J is TRBJ2-5 and V is TRBV13, with 10 nucleotides matching TRBD2. Germline lookup yields CDR1 PRHDT and CDR2 FYEKMQ (reference sequence). The CDR3 runs to 12 residues. J gave up 13 bases and V 11 bases, and 13 bases lay outside the gene matches. Here the CDR3 reads CASQRGGPVLYF. CDR3 nucleotides: TGTGCCTCCCAGCGGGGGGGCCCCGTTCTGTACTTC. The full variable domain, rest sourced from reference TRBV13 and TRBJ2-5, is AAGVIQSPRHLIKEKRETATLKCYPIPRHDTVYWYQQGPGQDPQFLISFYEKMQSDKGSIPDRFSAQQFSDYHSELNMSSLELGDSALYFCASQRGGPVLYFGPGTRLLVL.

This chain links TRBV28 with TRBJ2-7; D call uncertain. Trimming stripped 1 base from V and 7 bases from J, with 5 bases between. Germline assignment: CDR1 MDHEN and CDR2 SYDVKM. The CDR3 is 11 amino acids. CDR3 residues: CASSLSREQYF. The CDR3 DNA follows: TGTGCCAGCAGTTTATCTCGGGAGCAGTACTTC. Full variable domain (missing parts from reference TRBV28 and TRBJ2-7): DVKVTQSSRYLVKRTGEKVFLECVQDMDHENMFWYRQDPGLGLRLIYFSYDVKMKEKGDIPEGYSVSREKKERFSLILESASTNQTSMYLCASSLSREQYFGPGTRLTVT.

This sequence joins TRBV29-1 and TRBJ1-2, with 7 bases lining up with TRBD1. The germline V gene has CDR1 SQVTM and CDR2 ANQGSEA. J was trimmed by 2 bases and V by 3 bases; bases with no gene match: 6. The CDR3 runs 14 residues. The CDR3 is CSVEARDRNYGYTF. CDR3 in DNA: TGCAGCGTTGAGGCCAGGGACAGAAACTATGGCTACACCTTC.

The chain carries TRBV4-1 and TRBJ1-4, with 10 bases that match TRBD1. Germline V gene data show CDR1 as MGHRA and CDR2 as YSYEKL. V gave up 4 bases and J gave up 7 bases; unmatched junction bases: 6. The CDR3 runs to 15 residues. The DNA of the CDR3 is TGCGCCAGCAGCCCCCCGGGACAGGGGAGTGAAAAACTGTTTTTT. It is translated as CASSPPGQGSEKLFF.

In this sample, this clone turned up a few times. The chain joins TRBV7-6 to TRBJ2-5; D ambiguous. The germline CDR1 and CDR2 sequences are SGHVS and FNYEAQ. The CDR3 has 14 residues. Trimming took 1 base from V and 5 from J, leaving 11 bases between them. CDR3 sequence reads: CASSLVGSLETQYF. CDR3 nucleotides: TGTGCCAGCAGCTTAGTGGGTTCATTGGAGACCCAGTACTTC.

The rearrangement links TRBV6-5 to TRBJ2-5; 10 bases match TRBD2. V trimming: 3 bases; J trimming: 3 bases; junction bases outside the gene matches: 4. CDR3 size: 15 residues. Looked up from germline, CDR1 is MNHEY and CDR2 is SVGAGI. This CDR3 is CASSYRGLAEETQYF. CDR3 nucleotides: TGTGCCAGCAGTTATCGAGGACTAGCGGAAGAGACCCAGTACTTC.

CDR3 loop: CASSQDQSGGVYSNQPQHF. The CDR3 DNA is TGTGCCAGCAGCCAAGATCAGTCGGGGGGCGTCTATAGCAATCAGCCCCAGCATTTT. This chain uses TRBV4-2 with TRBJ1-5, with D perhaps TRBD1 (6 bases). The CDR3 totals 19 residues. Germline V lookup: CDR1 LGHNA, CDR2 YNFKEQ. Trimming shortened V by 0 bases and J by 0 bases, and 18 bases separated the two germline ends.

As DNA, the CDR3 is TGTGCCAGCACCTCCCGCGGGGACAAAGCTTTCTTT. Protein product: CASTSRGDKAFF. The chain is built from TRBV6-5 and TRBJ1-1; tentative D call: TRBD1 (6 bases). The CDR3 is made up of 12 amino acids. Trimming shortened V by 7 bases and J by 9 bases, and 15 bases separated the two germline ends. The V gene's germline CDR1 is MNHEY and CDR2 SVGAGI.

This rearrangement joins TRBV27 to TRBJ2-7; D not resolved. The CDR3 has 13 amino acids. Germline assignment: CDR1 MNHEY and CDR2 SMNVEV (reference sequence). Trimming left V 6 bases short and J 4 bases short, with 13 bases between. CDR3 nucleotides: TGTGCCAGCAGACCTGAACTCCGATACGAGCAGTACTTC. Amino acid sequence: CASRPELRYEQYF.

The chain joins TRBV2 to TRBJ1-6; 7 nucleotides align to TRBD1. This CDR3 spans 13 amino acids. V trimming: 8 bases; J trimming: 7 bases; junction bases outside the gene matches: 5. Germline CDR1 reads SNHLY; CDR2 reads FYNNEI. CDR3 in amino acids: CASSGDSNSPLHF. CDR3 DNA sequence: TGTGCCAGCTCCGGGGACAGCAATTCACCCCTCCACTTT.

V gene TRBV28 combines with J gene TRBJ2-3; 7 bases map to TRBD2. Germline V lookup: CDR1 MDHEN, CDR2 SYDVKM. The CDR3 totals 14 residues. V gave up 8 bases and J gave up 2 bases; unmatched junction bases: 7. CDR3 region: CASLPSGATDTQYF. The CDR3 DNA reads TGTGCCAGCCTTCCCAGCGGGGCCACAGATACGCAGTATTTT.

The chain carries TRBV7-9 and TRBJ1-1; no reliable D call. V was cut by 7 bases and J by 3 bases, with 9 bases left in between. There are 12 residues in the CDR3. Germline-derived CDR1 and CDR2 are SEHNR and FQNEAQ (reference sequence). The CDR3 loop reads CASKFGDTEAFF. The DNA for the CDR3 is TGTGCCAGCAAGTTTGGGGACACTGAAGCTTTCTTT. Using reference TRBV7-9 and TRBJ1-1 for the parts outside the CDR3, the full variable domain is DTGVSQNPRHKITKRGQNVTFRCDPISEHNRLYWYRQTLGQGPEFLTYFQNEAQLEKSRLLSDRFSAERPKGSFSTLEIQRTEQGDSAMYLCASKFGDTEAFFGQGTRLTVV.

This chain uses TRBV30 with TRBJ1-2, with TRBD1 matching 9 bases. V was clipped by 0 bases and J by 5 bases; unmatched bases: 7. This CDR3 is 15 amino acids long. Per germline, CDR1 GTSNPN and CDR2 SVGIG (reference sequence). The CDR3 DNA sequence: TGTGCCTGGAGTGTTTTACAGGGGGCGAGGTATGGCTACACCTTC. It yields the protein CAWSVLQGARYGYTF.